The subject of this entry is one TCR beta chain. Clones were read by immunoSEQ multiplex PCR, and TCRdb kept only the in-frame ones, dropping some. The sample includes some 340,000 clones, 90% to 95% of them seen just once. The data stem from a study of blood T cell repertoires in COVID-19. The CDR3 runs to 14 residues. Trimming took 4 bases from V and 2 from J; bases not matched to a gene: 4. Looked up from germline, CDR1 is MDHEN and CDR2 is SYDVKM. Participants spanned ages about 18 to 89 years and resided in roughly 26 US areas. Cohort assignment relied on participant-reported clinical history. The source material was PBMCs or T cells enriched from blood (not recorded which). This TCR was recovered from a woman in her thirties who had been exposed to COVID-19. The V call is TRBV28, the J call TRBJ1-2, with 7 bases aligning to TRBD1. For the CDR3, the DNA is TGTGCCAGCAGTTCGACAGGGTCGAACTATGGCTACACCTTC. Encoded protein: CASSSTGSNYGYTF.